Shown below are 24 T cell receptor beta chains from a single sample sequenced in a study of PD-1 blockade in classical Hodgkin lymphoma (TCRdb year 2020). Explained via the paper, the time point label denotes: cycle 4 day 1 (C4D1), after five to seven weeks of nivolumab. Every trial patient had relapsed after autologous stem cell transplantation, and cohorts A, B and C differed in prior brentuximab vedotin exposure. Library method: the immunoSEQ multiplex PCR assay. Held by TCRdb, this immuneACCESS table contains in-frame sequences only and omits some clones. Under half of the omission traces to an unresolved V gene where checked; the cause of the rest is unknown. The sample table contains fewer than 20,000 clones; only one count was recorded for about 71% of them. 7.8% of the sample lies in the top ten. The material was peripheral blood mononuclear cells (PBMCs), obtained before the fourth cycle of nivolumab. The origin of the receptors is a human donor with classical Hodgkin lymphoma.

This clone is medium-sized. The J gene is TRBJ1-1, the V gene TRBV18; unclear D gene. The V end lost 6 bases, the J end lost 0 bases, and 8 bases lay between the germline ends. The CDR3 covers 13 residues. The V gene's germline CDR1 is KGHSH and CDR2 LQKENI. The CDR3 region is CASSGDMNTEAFF. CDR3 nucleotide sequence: TGTGCCAGCTCGGGAGACATGAACACTGAAGCTTTCTTT.

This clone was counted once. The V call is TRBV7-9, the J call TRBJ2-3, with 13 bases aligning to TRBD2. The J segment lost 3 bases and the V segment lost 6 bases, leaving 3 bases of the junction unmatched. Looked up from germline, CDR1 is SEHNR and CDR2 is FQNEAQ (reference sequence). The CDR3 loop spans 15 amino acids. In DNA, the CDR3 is TGTGCCAGCAGTGCACTAGCGGGAGGGACAGATACGCAGTATTTT. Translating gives CASSALAGGTDTQYF.

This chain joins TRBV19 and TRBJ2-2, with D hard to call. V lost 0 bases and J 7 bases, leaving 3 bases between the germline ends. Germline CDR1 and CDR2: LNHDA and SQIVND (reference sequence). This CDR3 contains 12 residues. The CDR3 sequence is CASSIDRGELFF. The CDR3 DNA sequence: TGTGCCAGTAGTATAGATCGCGGGGAGCTGTTTTTT.

CDR3 in DNA: TGTGCCAGCAGAAATAGACAGTATTCGGATACGCAGTATTTT. Translated, it gives CASRNRQYSDTQYF. The chain joins TRBV7-6 to TRBJ2-3, with D maybe TRBD1 (5 bases). The CDR3 consists of 14 residues. The germline V and J ends were trimmed by 6 bases and 6 bases, with 16 bases remaining between them. CDR1 is SGHVS and CDR2 is FNYEAQ in the germline V gene.

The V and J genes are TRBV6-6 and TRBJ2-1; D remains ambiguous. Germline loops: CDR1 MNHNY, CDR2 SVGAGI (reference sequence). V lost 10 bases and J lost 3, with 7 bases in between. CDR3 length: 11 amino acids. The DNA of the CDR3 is TGTGCCACCAATGGCTACAATGAGCAGTTCTTC. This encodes CATNGYNEQFF.

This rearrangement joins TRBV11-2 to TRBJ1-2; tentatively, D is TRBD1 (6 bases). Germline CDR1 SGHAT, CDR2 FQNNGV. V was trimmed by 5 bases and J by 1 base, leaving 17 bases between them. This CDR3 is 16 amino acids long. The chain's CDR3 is CASSQDFRGGNYGYTF. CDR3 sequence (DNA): TGTGCCAGCAGCCAAGATTTCAGGGGAGGTAACTATGGCTACACCTTC.

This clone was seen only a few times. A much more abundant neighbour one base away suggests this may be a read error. The CDR3 coding sequence is TGTGCCAGCAGCTGGGGGACAGTGAATGAGCAGTTCTTC. It encodes CASSWGTVNEQFF. The chain has TRBV5-1 and TRBJ2-1; 7 positions match TRBD1. This CDR3 spans 13 amino acids. CDR1 and CDR2 (germline): SGHRS, YFSETQ.

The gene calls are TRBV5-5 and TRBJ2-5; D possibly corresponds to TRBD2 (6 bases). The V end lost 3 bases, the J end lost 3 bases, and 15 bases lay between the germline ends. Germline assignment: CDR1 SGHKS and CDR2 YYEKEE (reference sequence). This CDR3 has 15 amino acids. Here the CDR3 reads CASSSAGTEKETQYF. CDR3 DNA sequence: TGTGCCAGCAGCTCAGCCGGGACTGAGAAAGAGACCCAGTACTTC.

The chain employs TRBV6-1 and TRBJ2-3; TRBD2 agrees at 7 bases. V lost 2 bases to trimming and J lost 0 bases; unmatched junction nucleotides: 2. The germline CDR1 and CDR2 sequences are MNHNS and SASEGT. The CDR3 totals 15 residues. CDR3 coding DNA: TGTGCCAGCAGTGAACCTAGCGGTAGCACAGATACGCAGTATTTT. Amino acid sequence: CASSEPSGSTDTQYF.

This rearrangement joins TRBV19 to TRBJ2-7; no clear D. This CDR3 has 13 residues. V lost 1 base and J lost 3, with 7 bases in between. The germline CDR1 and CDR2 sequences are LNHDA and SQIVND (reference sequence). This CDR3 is CASSIASSYEQYF. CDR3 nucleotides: TGTGCCAGTAGTATAGCCAGTAGCTACGAGCAGTACTTC. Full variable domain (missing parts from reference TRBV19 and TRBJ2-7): DGGITQSPKYLFRKEGQNVTLSCEQNLNHDAMYWYRQDPGQGLRLIYYSQIVNDFQKGDIAEGYSVSREKKESFPLTVTSAQKNPTAFYLCASSIASSYEQYFGPGTRLTVT.

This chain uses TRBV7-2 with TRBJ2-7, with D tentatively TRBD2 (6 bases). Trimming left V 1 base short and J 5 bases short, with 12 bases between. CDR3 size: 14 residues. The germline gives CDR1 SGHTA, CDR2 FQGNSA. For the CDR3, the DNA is TGTGCCAGCAGCTTAGGGCCTAGCGCCCACGAGCAGTACTTC. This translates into CASSLGPSAHEQYF.

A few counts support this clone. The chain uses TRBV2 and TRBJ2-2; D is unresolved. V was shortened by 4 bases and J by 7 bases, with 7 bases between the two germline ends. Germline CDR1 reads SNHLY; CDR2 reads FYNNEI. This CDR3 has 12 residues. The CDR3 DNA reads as TGTGCCAGCAGTGGTATAATCGGGGAGCTGTTTTTT. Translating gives CASSGIIGELFF.

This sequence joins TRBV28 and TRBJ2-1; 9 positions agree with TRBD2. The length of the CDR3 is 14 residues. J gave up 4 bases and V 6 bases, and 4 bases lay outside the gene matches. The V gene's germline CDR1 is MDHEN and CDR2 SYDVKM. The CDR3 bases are TGTGCCAGCAGGCTAGCGGGGACATACAATGAGCAGTTCTTC. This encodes CASRLAGTYNEQFF.

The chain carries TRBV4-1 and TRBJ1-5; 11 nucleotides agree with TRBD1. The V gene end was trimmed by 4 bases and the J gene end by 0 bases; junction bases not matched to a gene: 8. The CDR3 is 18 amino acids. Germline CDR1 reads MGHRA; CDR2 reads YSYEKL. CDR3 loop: CASSPGQGASYSNQPQHF. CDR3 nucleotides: TGCGCCAGCAGCCCAGGACAGGGGGCAAGTTATAGCAATCAGCCCCAGCATTTT.

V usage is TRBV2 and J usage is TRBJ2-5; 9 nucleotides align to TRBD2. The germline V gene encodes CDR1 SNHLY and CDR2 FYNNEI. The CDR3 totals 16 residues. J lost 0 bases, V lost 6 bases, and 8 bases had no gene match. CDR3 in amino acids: CASSGSGSLYQETQYF. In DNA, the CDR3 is TGTGCCAGCAGCGGTAGCGGGAGCCTATACCAAGAGACCCAGTACTTC.

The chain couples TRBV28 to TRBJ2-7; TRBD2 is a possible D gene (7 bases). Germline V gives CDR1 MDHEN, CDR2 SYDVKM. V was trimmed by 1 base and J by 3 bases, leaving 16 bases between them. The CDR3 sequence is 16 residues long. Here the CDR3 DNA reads TGTGCCAGCAGTTTATTCCCCCGGGGGGCAGACTACGAGCAGTACTTC. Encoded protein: CASSLFPRGADYEQYF. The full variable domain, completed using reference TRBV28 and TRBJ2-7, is DVKVTQSSRYLVKRTGEKVFLECVQDMDHENMFWYRQDPGLGLRLIYFSYDVKMKEKGDIPEGYSVSREKKERFSLILESASTNQTSMYLCASSLFPRGADYEQYFGPGTRLTVT.

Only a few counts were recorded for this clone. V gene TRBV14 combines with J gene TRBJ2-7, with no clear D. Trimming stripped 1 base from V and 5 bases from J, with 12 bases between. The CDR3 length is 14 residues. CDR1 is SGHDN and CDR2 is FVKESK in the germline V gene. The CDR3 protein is CASSQVGSFNEQYF. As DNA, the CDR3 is TGTGCCAGCAGCCAAGTCGGAAGTTTCAACGAGCAGTACTTC. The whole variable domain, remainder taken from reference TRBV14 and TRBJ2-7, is EAGVTQFPSHSVIEKGQTVTLRCDPISGHDNLYWYRRVMGKEIKFLLHFVKESKQDESGMPNNRFLAERTGGTYSTLKVQPAELEDSGVYFCASSQVGSFNEQYFGPGTRLTVT.

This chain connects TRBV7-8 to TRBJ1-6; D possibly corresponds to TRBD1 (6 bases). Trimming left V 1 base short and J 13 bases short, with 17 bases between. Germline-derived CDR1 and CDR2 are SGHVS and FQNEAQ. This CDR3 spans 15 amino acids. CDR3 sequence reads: CASSLGPQGPSPLHF. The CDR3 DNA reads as TGTGCCAGCAGCTTAGGCCCACAGGGTCCATCTCCCCTCCACTTT.

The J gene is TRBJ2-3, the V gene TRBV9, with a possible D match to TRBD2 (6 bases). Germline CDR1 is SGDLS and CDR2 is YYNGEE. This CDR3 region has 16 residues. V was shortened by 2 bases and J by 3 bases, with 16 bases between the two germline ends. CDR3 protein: CASSVWSGEGTDTQYF. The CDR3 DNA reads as TGTGCCAGCAGCGTTTGGTCGGGAGAAGGTACAGATACGCAGTATTTT. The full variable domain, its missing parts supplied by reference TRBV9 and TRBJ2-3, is DSGVTQTPKHLITATGQRVTLRCSPRSGDLSVYWYQQSLDQGLQFLIQYYNGEERAKGNILERFSAQQFPDLHSELNLSSLELGDSALYFCASSVWSGEGTDTQYFGPGTRLTVL.

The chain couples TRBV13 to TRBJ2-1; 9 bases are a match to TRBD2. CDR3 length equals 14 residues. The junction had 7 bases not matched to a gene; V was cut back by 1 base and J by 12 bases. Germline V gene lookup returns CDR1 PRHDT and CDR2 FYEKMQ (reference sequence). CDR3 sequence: CASSLDSSGSSQFF. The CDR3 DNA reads TGTGCCAGCAGCTTAGACAGTAGCGGGAGCTCGCAGTTCTTC.

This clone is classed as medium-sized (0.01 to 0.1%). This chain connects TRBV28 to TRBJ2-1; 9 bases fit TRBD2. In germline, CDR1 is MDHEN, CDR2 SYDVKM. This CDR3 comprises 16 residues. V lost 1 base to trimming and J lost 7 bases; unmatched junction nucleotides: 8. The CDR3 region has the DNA TGTGCCAGCAGTTTATTTGCGGGAGGGCCGGGGAATGAGCAGTTCTTC. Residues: CASSLFAGGPGNEQFF.

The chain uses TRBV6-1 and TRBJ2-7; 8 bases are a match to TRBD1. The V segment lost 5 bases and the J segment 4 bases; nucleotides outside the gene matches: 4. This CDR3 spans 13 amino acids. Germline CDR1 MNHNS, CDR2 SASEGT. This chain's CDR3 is CASSSDRAYEQYF. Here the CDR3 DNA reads TGTGCCAGCAGTTCGGACAGGGCATACGAGCAGTACTTC.

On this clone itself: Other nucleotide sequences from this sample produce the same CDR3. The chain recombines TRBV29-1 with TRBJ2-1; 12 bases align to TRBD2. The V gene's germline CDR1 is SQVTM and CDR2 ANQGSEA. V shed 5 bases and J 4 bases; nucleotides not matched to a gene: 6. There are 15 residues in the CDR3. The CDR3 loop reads CSVPGTSGSYNEQFF. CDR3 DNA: TGCAGCGTTCCCGGGACTAGCGGGTCGTACAATGAGCAGTTCTTC.

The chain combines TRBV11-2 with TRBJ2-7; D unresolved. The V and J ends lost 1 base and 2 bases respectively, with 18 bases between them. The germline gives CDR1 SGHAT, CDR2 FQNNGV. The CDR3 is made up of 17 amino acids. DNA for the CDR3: TGTGCCAGCAGCTTAGCCTCTCTGGCGGAAAGGACCTACGAGCAGTACTTC. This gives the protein CASSLASLAERTYEQYF.